This TCR beta chain was identified in a study of blood T cell repertoires in COVID-19. Overall study: From the United States, Italy and Spain came samples of acute and convalescent COVID-19. Nucleic acid was either cDNA or gDNA, and it came from T cells, B-cell-depleted T cells, or PBMCs.

This clone was seen only once. The germline V and J ends were trimmed by 3 bases and 0 bases, with 18 bases remaining between them. CDR1 and CDR2 (germline): MGHRA, YSYEKL. The CDR3 is 18 amino acids. Per the authors' pipeline: Amplified reference gene primers provided the basis for estimating nucleated cell counts. This table comes from immunoSEQ multiplex PCR, and its TCRdb copy is limited to in-frame clones, with some not included. V and J calls and clone size are those listed in that table; D and trimming were worked out from the DNA. The table has 35,000 to 40,000 clones, 87% seen once. The sequenced material came from peripheral blood. V usage is TRBV4-1 and J usage is TRBJ2-1; D may be TRBD1 (6 bases). The clonotype comes from a human donor in a cohort sampled during active COVID-19. The CDR3 DNA sequence: TGCGCCAGCAGCCAGGCATGGAAAGGGGGAAGCTCCTACAATGAGCAGTTCTTC. Translating it yields CASSQAWKGGSSYNEQFF.